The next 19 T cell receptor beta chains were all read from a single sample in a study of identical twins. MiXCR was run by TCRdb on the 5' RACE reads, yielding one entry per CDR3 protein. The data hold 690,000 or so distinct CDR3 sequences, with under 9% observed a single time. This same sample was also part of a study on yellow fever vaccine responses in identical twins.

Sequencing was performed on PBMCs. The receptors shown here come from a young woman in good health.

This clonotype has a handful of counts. The CDR3 DNA follows: TGTGCCAGCAGCTTGGATCCTAGCGGGACACACGTACCCGGGGAGCTGTTTTTT. Translation: CASSLDPSGTHVPGELFF. This rearrangement joins TRBV5-5 to TRBJ2-2; TRBD2 agrees at 9 bases. Germline CDR1 reads SGHKS; CDR2 reads YYEKEE (reference sequence). There are 18 residues in the CDR3. The V and J ends lost 0 bases and 6 bases, in that order; junction bases with no gene match: 12. Full variable domain (missing parts from reference TRBV5-5 and TRBJ2-2): DAGVTQSPTHLIKTRGQQVTLRCSPISGHKSVSWYQQVLGQGPQFIFQYYEKEERGRGNFPDRFSARQFPNYSSELNVNALLLGDSALYLCASSLDPSGTHVPGELFFGEGSRLTVL.

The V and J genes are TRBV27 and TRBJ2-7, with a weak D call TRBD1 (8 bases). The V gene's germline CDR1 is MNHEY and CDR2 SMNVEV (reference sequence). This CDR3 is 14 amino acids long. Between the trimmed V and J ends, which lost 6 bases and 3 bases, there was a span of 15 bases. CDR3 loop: CASRTDREGYEQYF. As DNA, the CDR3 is TGTGCCAGCAGGACGGACAGGGAGGGCTACGAGCAGTACTTC.

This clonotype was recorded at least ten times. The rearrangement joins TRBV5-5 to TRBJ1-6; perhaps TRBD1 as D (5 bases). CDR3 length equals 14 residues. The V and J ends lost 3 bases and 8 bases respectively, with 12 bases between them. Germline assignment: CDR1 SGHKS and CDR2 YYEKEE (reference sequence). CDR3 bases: TGTGCCAGCAGCTCGGGGGAGGCAGATTCACCCCTCCACTTT. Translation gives CASSSGEADSPLHF.

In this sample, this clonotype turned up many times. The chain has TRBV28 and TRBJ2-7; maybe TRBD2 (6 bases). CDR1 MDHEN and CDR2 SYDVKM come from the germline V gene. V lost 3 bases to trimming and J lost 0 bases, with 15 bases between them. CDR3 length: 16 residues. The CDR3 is CASSLLVSGLSYEQYF. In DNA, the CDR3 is TGTGCCAGCAGTTTGTTGGTTAGCGGTCTCTCCTACGAGCAGTACTTC.

CDR3 sequence: CASSLSRGLYGYTF. The DNA of the CDR3 is TGTGCCAGCAGTTTATCACGGGGGCTCTACGGCTACACCTTC. J is TRBJ1-2 and V is TRBV27; D is possibly TRBD1 (6 bases). The CDR3 extends over 14 amino acids. Trimming removed 0 bases at V and 8 bases at J, with 13 bases between. Germline-derived CDR1 and CDR2 are MNHEY and SMNVEV (reference sequence).

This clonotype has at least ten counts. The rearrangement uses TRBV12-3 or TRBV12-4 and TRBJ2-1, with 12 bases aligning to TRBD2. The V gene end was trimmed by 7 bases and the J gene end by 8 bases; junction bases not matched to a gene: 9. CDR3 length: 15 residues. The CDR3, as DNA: TGTGCCAGCACCTCGGGACTAGCGGGTAGCGATGAGCAGTTCTTC. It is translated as CASTSGLAGSDEQFF.

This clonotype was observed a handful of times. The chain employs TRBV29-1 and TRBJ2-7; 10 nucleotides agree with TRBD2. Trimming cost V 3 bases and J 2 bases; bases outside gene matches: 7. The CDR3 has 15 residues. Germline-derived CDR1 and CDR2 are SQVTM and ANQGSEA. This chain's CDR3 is CSVEGGSGRAYEQYF. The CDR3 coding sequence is TGCAGCGTTGAGGGAGGGAGCGGGAGGGCCTACGAGCAGTACTTC.

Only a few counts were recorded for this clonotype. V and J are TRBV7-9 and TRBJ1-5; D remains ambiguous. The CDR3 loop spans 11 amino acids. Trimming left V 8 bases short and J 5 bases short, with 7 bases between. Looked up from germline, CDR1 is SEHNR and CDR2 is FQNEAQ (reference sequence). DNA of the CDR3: TGTGCCAGCGGGGAGGATCAGCCCCAGCATTTT. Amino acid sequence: CASGEDQPQHF.

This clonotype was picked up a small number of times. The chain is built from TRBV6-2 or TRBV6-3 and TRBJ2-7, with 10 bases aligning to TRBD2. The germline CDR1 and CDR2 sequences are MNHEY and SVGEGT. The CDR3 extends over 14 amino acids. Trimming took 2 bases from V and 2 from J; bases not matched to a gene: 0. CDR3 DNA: TGTGCCAGCAGTTACACTAGCGGGACCTACGAGCAGTACTTC. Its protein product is CASSYTSGTYEQYF.

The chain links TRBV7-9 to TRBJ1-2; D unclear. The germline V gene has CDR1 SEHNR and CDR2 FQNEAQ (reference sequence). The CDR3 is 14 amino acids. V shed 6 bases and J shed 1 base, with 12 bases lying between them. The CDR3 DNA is TGTGCCAGCAGTTACGCCGGGGTTAACTATGGCTACACCTTC. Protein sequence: CASSYAGVNYGYTF.

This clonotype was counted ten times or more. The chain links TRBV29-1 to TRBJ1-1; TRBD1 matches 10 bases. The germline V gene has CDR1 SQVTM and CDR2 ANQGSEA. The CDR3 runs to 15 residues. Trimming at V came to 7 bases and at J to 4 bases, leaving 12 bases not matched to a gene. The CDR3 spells CSAVLRQGAVTEAFF. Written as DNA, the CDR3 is TGCAGCGCCGTCCTAAGACAGGGGGCTGTCACTGAAGCTTTCTTT. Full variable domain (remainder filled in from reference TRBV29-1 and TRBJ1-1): SAVISQKPSRDICQRGTSLTIQCQVDSQVTMMFWYRQQPGQSLTLIATANQGSEATYESGFVIDKFPISRPNLTFSTLTVSNMSPEDSSIYLCSAVLRQGAVTEAFFGQGTRLTVV.

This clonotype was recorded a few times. The CDR3 reads CSVESGSGETQYF. CDR3 DNA sequence: TGCAGCGTTGAATCTGGGTCGGGGGAGACCCAGTACTTC. This chain uses TRBV29-1 with TRBJ2-5; D is perhaps TRBD2 (5 bases). The CDR3 consists of 13 residues. Trimming shortened V by 2 bases and J by 5 bases, and 12 bases separated the two germline ends. Germline lookup yields CDR1 SQVTM and CDR2 ANQGSEA.

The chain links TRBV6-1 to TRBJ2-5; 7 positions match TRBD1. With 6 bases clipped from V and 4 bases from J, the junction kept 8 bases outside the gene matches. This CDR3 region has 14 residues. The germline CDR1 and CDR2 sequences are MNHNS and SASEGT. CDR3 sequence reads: CASSLGTEGETQYF. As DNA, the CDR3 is TGTGCCAGCAGCCTCGGGACAGAGGGAGAGACCCAGTACTTC.

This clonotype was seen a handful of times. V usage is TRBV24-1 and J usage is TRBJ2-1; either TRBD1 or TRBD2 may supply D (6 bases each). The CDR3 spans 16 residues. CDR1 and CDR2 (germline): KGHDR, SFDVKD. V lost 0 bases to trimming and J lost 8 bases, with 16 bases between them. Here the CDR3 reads CATSDLGRDTGDEQFF. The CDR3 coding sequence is TGTGCCACCAGTGATTTGGGCAGGGACACGGGGGATGAGCAGTTCTTC.

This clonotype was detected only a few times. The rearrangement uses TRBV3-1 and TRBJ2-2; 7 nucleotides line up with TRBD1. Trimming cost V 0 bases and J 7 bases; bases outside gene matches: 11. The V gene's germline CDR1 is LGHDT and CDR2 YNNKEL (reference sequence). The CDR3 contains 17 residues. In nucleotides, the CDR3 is TGTGCCAGCAGCCAAGACCAAAAAAAGGGGGCGAGCGGGGAGCTGTTTTTT. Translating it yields CASSQDQKKGASGELFF.

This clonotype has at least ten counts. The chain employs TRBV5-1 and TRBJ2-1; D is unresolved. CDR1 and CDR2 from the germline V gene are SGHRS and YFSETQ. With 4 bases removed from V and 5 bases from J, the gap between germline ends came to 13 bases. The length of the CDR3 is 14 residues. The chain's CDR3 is CASSQRRDNNEQFF. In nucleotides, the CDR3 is TGCGCCAGCAGCCAGAGGCGAGACAACAATGAGCAGTTCTTC.

The DNA of the CDR3 is TGTGCCAGCAGCTCCCCGGTGGCATCAGATACGCAGTATTTT. This gives the protein CASSSPVASDTQYF. The genes are TRBV7-2 and TRBJ2-3; no clear D. The CDR3 consists of 14 residues. Per the germline V gene, CDR1 is SGHTA and CDR2 is FQGNSA. V lost 4 bases, J lost 4 bases, and 12 bases lay in between.

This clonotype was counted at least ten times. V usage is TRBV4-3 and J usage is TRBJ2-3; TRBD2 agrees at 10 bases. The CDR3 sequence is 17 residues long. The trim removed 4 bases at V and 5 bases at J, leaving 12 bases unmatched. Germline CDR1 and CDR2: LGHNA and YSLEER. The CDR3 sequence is CASSLAAGGLAGDTQYF. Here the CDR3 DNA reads TGCGCCAGCAGCCTCGCAGCGGGAGGGCTTGCTGGAGATACGCAGTATTTT.

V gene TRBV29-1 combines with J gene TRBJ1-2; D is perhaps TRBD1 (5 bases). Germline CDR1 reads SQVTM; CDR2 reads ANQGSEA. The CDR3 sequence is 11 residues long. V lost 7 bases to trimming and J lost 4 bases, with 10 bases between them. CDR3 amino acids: CSAGTAYGYTF. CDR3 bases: TGCAGCGCCGGGACCGCCTATGGCTACACCTTC.